This T cell receptor (beta chain) was recorded in a study of CD8 T cells in Susac syndrome. The RNA input was roughly 0.45 to 1 ug, and it was reverse transcribed with random hexamers. MiXCR, applied by TCRdb to the immunoSEQ multiplex PCR reads, yields one record per CDR3 protein. The sample holds roughly 130,000 distinct CDR3 sequences, around 94% seen once. The CDR3 is 14 residues long. V was trimmed by 5 bases and J by 4 bases, leaving 14 bases between them. The V gene's germline CDR1 is LNHDA and CDR2 SQIVND (reference sequence). This sequence was found in a human donor with multiple sclerosis. The gene calls are TRBV19 and TRBJ2-5, with D perhaps matching TRBD2 (6 bases). Sequenced sample: CD4+ T cells from PBMCs. CDR3 sequence reads: CASSVTSLRETQYF. DNA of the CDR3: TGTGCCAGTAGTGTGACTAGTTTACGAGAGACCCAGTACTTC.